In this sample, the clone carrying this T cell receptor beta chain turned up once. The entry originates in a study of blood T cell repertoires in COVID-19. Overall study context: Italy, Spain and the United States were the sources of the convalescent and acute COVID-19 samples. The analysed material was cDNA or gDNA that came from T cells, B-cell-depleted T cells, or PBMCs.

The authors' processing: Estimation of nucleated cell counts was performed using reference gene primer amplification. The method was immunoSEQ multiplex PCR; TCRdb's version includes in-frame clones alone and lacks a portion of them. V and J calls plus clone size are reproduced from that table; the DNA served to infer D and trimming. The repertoire has about 200,000 clones, around four fifths of them found once; the top ten carry approximately 8.4%. While infection was still active, Seattle patients were enrolled and then followed longitudinally. Trimming took 6 bases from V and 0 from J; bases not matched to a gene: 5. This CDR3 has 15 residues. Germline V gives CDR1 SQVTM, CDR2 ANQGSEA.

Sequenced material: peripheral blood. The chain uses TRBV29-1 and TRBJ1-2, with 12 bases that match TRBD1. This sequence was found in an elderly woman with COVID-19, enrolled during active disease. CDR3 bases: TGCAGCGTCCAGAGGGACAGGGGGCCTAACTATGGCTACACCTTC. This codes for CSVQRDRGPNYGYTF.